Sequencing of this T cell receptor (beta chain) was carried out in a study of blood T cell repertoires in COVID-19. In the study overall: Nucleic acid was either cDNA or gDNA, and it came from T cells, B-cell-depleted T cells, or PBMCs.

Authors' processing steps: Cell counts per sample came from amplifying reference gene primers. Method: immunoSEQ multiplex PCR; TCRdb's copy keeps in-frame clones and lacks some. That table supplies the V and J calls and clone size; D and trimming were determined from the DNA. The sample has roughly 80,000 clones; approximately 80% are singletons. The CDR3 is made up of 13 amino acids. CDR1 and CDR2 (germline): SGHTA, FQGTGA. The V gene lost 5 bases and the J gene lost 4 bases, with 11 bases spanning the gap. The chain recombines TRBV7-3 with TRBJ1-2; possible D gene TRBD1, 6 bases. Sequencing input: peripheral blood. The TCR sequence derives from an elderly man with acute or convalescent COVID-19. Written as DNA, the CDR3 is TGTGCCAGCAGCCCCAGGGGATTCTATGGCTACACCTTC. It is translated as CASSPRGFYGYTF.